Listed below are T cell receptor beta chains from one sample, sequenced in a study of Ad26.COV2.S vaccination and SARS-CoV-2 variants. Sequenced by immunoSEQ multiplex PCR; TCRdb stores in-frame clones only, minus some. The sample has roughly 330,000 clones, roughly 88% seen once. Sequences were derived from peripheral blood, sampled in a trial of Ad26.COV2.S vaccine versus placebo. These TCRs come from a person aged 18-65 years who received the Ad26.COV2.S COVID-19 vaccine or a placebo. The conserved cysteine and the conserved F or W are not part of the CDR3 here. The order of the fields is J gene, V gene, CDR3 length, D gene, CDR3 protein. The D gene is left open where the match is weak.

TRBJ1-1 TRBV7-3 12 TRBD1 ASSLQGTNTEAF
TRBJ1-1 TRBV28 10 - ATRDTETEAF
TRBJ1-1 TRBV30 10 - AWGFGGTEAF
TRBJ1-2 TRBV4-3 14 - ASLPGTSDQHYGYT
TRBJ2-7 TRBV29-1 15 - SVERVRSRNLAYEQY
- TRBV18 15 TRBD1 ASSPPGWDRDPYEQY
TRBJ1-4 TRBV7-2 14 - ASSLSRGFRGEKLF
TRBJ1-1 TRBV6-5 11 - ASTSARVLGAF
TRBJ2-7 TRBV15 13 - ATSRGGTAQYEQY
TRBJ1-1 TRBV5-1 12 TRBD1 ASSLTGGETEAF
TRBJ1-5 TRBV7-9 13 TRBD1 ASSPTGESNQPQH
TRBJ1-6 TRBV4-1 14 - ASSRSGNQGNSPLH
TRBJ2-2 TRBV4-3 14 - ASSQEAGVNTGELF
TRBJ2-6 TRBV7-8 17 TRBD1 ASSTWDRGLRAGANVLT
TRBJ1-1 TRBV15 12 TRBD1 ATSGRTGDSEAF
TRBJ2-1 TRBV30 12 TRBD2 AWSSAGDRNEQF
TRBJ1-3 TRBV10-2 13 TRBD1 ASSSQGGLGNTIY
TRBJ1-4 TRBV4-1 13 TRBD1 ASSQGTGGVEKLF
TRBJ1-1 TRBV14 11 TRBD1 ASRQGSNTEAF
TRBJ2-1 TRBV7-8 13 TRBD2 ASSSPGLADRVRF
TRBJ2-6 TRBV9 10 - ASIGGANVLT
TRBJ1-3 TRBV11-3 13 - ASSHGLSSGNTIY
TRBJ2-7 TRBV20-1 13 TRBD2 SASGASGPSYEQY
TRBJ1-5 TRBV18 11 - ASSPSADQPQH
TRBJ2-1 TRBV19 12 - ASSERGSWDEQF
TRBJ1-5 TRBV19 14 TRBD1 ASSITGTGGAQPQH
TRBJ1-4 TRBV4-2 13 - ASSQGSRVGEKLF
TRBJ2-3 TRBV5-6 16 TRBD2 ASSLGVGLAGFTDTQY
TRBJ2-7 TRBV7-8 13 TRBD2 ASSFGTSDSYEQY
TRBJ1-2 TRBV3-1/TRBV3-2 13 - ASSPTRSGSYGYT
TRBJ2-1 TRBV14 14 TRBD2 ASSQGGLAETLSKF
TRBJ2-1 TRBV4-3 16 - ASSQDPFGTNSYNEQF
TRBJ2-1 TRBV19 15 TRBD2 ASSPQRGSGSRNEQF
TRBJ1-1 TRBV5-5 14 - ASSPRAGGANTEAF
TRBJ1-2 TRBV6-5 11 TRBD1 ASSTTGGYGYT
TRBJ1-1 TRBV12-3/TRBV12-4 10 - ASSFANTEAF
TRBJ2-7 TRBV18 13 - ASSPFGTDTYEQY
TRBJ2-7 TRBV10-3 11 - AISERADYEQY
TRBJ2-3 TRBV18 13 - ASSLLTDFTDTQY
TRBJ1-2 TRBV6-5 10 TRBD1 ASSRDRYGYT
TRBJ2-7 TRBV18 14 - ASSPVTPPRGNEQY
TRBJ1-6 TRBV19 17 TRBD1 ASSIEGRQGRYYNSPLH
TRBJ1-4 TRBV14 13 TRBD1 ASSSRQGSNEKLF
TRBJ2-1 TRBV3-1/TRBV3-2 14 - ASSQDSGKIYNEQF
TRBJ1-2 TRBV19 12 - ASRQLLGEVGYT
TRBJ1-3 TRBV7-8 14 - ASSRRLGGGGNTIY
TRBJ1-1 TRBV11-2 16 TRBD1 ASSLGGWDSHPNTEAF
TRBJ2-5 TRBV10-1 10 - ASQEGTSTQY
TRBJ1-6 TRBV11-2 12 - ASSDSLVNSPLH
TRBJ2-1 TRBV4-3 17 TRBD2 ASSQDTVLAGDSYNEQF
TRBJ1-5 TRBV4-1 13 - ASSQVGPRNQPQH
TRBJ2-1 TRBV28 11 - ASSLLTQGGGF